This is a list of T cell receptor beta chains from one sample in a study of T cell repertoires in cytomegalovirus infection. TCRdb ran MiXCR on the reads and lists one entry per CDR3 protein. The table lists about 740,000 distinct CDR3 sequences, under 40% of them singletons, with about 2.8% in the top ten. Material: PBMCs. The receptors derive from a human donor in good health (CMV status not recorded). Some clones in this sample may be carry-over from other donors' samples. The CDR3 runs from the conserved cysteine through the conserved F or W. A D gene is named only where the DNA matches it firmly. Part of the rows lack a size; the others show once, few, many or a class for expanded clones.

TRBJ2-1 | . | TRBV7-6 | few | CASSFVGDEQFF | TGTGCCAGCAGCTTTGTAGGAGATGAGCAGTTCTTC
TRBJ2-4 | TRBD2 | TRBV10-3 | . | CAISRSGGAKNIQYF | TGTGCCATCAGCCGTAGCGGGGGGGCCAAAAACATTCAGTACTTC
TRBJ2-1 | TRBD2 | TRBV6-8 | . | CASSYRPSGRDEQFF | TGTGCCAGCAGTTATAGGCCTAGCGGGAGAGATGAGCAGTTCTTC
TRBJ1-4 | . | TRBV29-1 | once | CSVVGGESEKLFF | TGCAGCGTTGTCGGGGGCGAGAGTGAAAAACTGTTTTTT
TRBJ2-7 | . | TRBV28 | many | CASSLSSPGLSYEQYF | TGTGCCAGCAGTTTAAGTTCTCCGGGACTGTCCTACGAGCAGTACTTC
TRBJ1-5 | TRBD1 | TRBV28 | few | CASSWTTGTGGVGQPQHF | TGTGCCAGCAGTTGGACCACCGGGACAGGGGGAGTAGGACAGCCCCAGCATTTT
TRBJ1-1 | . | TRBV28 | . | CASSSRPRSAFF | TGTGCCAGCAGTTCGCGGCCGAGGTCCGCTTTCTTT
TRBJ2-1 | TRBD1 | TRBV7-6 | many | CASSLAGGGGNEQFF | TGTGCCAGCAGCTTAGCAGGGGGCGGCGGCAATGAGCAGTTCTTC
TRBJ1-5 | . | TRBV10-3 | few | CAISAKGEKFGQPQHF | TGTGCCATCAGTGCCAAAGGGGAAAAGTTCGGTCAGCCCCAGCATTTT
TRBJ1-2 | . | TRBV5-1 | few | CASSLVAGTDTITF | TGCGCCAGCAGCTTGGTTGCAGGGACGGATACAATCACCTTC
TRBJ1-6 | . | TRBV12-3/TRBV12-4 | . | CASWPGNSPLHF | TGTGCCAGCTGGCCCGGGAATTCACCCCTCCACTTT
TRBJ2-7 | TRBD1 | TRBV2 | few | CASRRDRDLGQYF | TGTGCCAGCAGGAGGGACAGGGACTTGGGGCAGTACTTC
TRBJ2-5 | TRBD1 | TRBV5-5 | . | CASSLDRGYQETQYF | TGTGCCAGCAGCTTGGACAGGGGGTACCAAGAGACCCAGTACTTC
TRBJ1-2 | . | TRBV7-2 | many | CASSLAAGISISGLHF | TGTGCCAGCAGCTTAGCGGCCGGTATATCCATATCGGGACTCCACTTC
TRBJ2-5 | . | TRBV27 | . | CASSKTGRETQYF | TGTGCCAGCAGTAAAACGGGGAGGGAGACCCAGTACTTC
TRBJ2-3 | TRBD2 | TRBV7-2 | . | CASSPKTSGLTDTQYF | TGTGCCAGCAGCCCAAAGACTAGCGGTCTCACAGATACGCAGTATTTT
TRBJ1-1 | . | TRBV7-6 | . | CASSLTPGRVDTEAFF | TGTGCCAGCAGCTTAACGCCGGGCAGGGTCGACACTGAAGCTTTCTTT
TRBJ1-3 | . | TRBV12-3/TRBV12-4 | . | CASSHTGRGNTIYF | TGTGCCAGCAGCCATACAGGAAGGGGAAACACCATATATTTT
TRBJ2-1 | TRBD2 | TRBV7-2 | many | CASSLARTSGRAEQFF | TGTGCCAGCAGCTTAGCCCGGACTAGCGGGAGGGCCGAGCAGTTCTTC
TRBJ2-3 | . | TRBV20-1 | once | CSASRAGGPSSTDTQYF | TGCAGTGCTTCCCGCGCAGGGGGGCCAAGCAGCACAGATACGCAGTATTTT
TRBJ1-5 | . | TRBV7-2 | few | CASSPGGGYQPQHF | TGTGCCAGCAGCCCAGGCGGGGGGTATCAGCCCCAGCATTTT
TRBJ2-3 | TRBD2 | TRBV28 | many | CASSFPTSGREWATTDTQYF | TGTGCCAGCAGTTTCCCGACTAGCGGGAGGGAGTGGGCGACCACAGATACGCAGTATTTT
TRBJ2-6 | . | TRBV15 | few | CATSRVKAPNGIFSGANVLTF | TGTGCCACCAGCAGAGTGAAGGCGCCCAATGGCATCTTCTCTGGGGCCAACGTCCTGACTTTC
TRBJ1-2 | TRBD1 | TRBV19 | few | CASNNRQGNYGYTF | TGTGCCAGTAATAATAGACAGGGCAACTATGGCTACACCTTC
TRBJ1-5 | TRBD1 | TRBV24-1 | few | CATSDRGNGNQPQHF | TGTGCCACCAGCGACAGGGGGAATGGCAATCAGCCCCAGCATTTT
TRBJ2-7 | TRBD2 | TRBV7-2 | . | CASSFSGSQGYEQYF | TGTGCCAGCAGCTTTAGCGGGAGCCAAGGCTACGAGCAGTACTTC
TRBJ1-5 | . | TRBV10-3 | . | CAISDLVGRGNQPQHF | TGTGCCATCAGTGATCTCGTAGGGAGGGGCAATCAGCCCCAGCATTTT
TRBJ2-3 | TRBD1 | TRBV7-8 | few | CASSLKRTGGADTQYF | TGTGCCAGCAGCTTAAAACGGACAGGGGGCGCAGATACGCAGTATTTT
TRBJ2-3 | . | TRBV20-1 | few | CSGGRGDTQYF | TGCAGTGGAGGTCGGGGAGATACGCAGTATTTT
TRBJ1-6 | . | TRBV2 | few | CASTHRDNSPLHF | TGTGCCAGCACACACAGAGATAATTCACCCCTCCACTTT
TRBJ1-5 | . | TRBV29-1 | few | CSAATGPNQPQHF | TGCAGCGCCGCGACAGGACCCAATCAGCCCCAGCATTTT
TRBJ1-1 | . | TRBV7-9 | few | CAIRYTEAFF | TGTGCCATTCGATACACTGAAGCTTTCTTT
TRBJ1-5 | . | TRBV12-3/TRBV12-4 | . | CASSSWGLGNQPQHF | TGTGCCAGCAGTTCCTGGGGGTTGGGTAATCAGCCCCAGCATTTT
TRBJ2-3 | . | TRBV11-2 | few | CASSPRGNTQYF | TGTGCCAGCAGCCCTCGGGGAAATACGCAGTATTTT
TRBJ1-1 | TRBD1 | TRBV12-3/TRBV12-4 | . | CASSLGKTGRGTEAFF | TGTGCCAGCAGTTTAGGGAAGACAGGGAGGGGCACTGAAGCTTTCTTT
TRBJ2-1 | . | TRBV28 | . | CASSLSRGGLSYNEQFF | TGTGCCAGCAGTTTATCCAGGGGCGGCCTTTCCTACAATGAGCAGTTCTTC
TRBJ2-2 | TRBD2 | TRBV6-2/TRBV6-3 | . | CASSYSHRGLAGSTGELFF | TGTGCCAGCAGTTACTCTCATCGGGGGCTAGCGGGGAGCACCGGGGAGCTGTTTTTT
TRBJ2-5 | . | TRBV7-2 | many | CASSLTSKETQYF | TGTGCCAGCAGCTTAACATCGAAAGAGACCCAGTACTTC
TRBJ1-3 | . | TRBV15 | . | CATSRDRETAAFSGNTIYF | TGTGCCACCAGCAGAGATCGGGAGACAGCCGCTTTCTCTGGAAACACCATATATTTT
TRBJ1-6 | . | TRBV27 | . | CASSPIDRNNSPLHF | TGTGCCAGCAGTCCTATTGACAGGAATAATTCACCCCTCCACTTT
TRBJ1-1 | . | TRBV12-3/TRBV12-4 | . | CASAKTGNTEAFF | TGTGCCAGCGCCAAAACAGGGAACACTGAAGCTTTCTTT
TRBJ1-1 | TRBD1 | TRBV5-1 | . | CASSQAPRQGARNTEAFF | TGCGCCAGCAGCCAAGCCCCACGACAGGGGGCACGGAACACTGAAGCTTTCTTT
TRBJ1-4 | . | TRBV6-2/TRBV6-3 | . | CASKAVPLEKLFF | TGTGCCAGCAAGGCAGTTCCTTTGGAAAAACTGTTTTTT
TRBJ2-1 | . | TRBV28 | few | CASISAHNEQFF | TGTGCCAGCATCTCAGCCCACAATGAGCAGTTCTTC
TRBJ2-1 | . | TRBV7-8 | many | CASSLAQAGYSYNEQFF | TGTGCCAGCAGCTTAGCCCAGGCGGGCTATTCCTACAATGAGCAGTTCTTC
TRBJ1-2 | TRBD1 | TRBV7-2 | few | CASSIRPGQGLYGYTF | TGTGCCAGCAGCATACGCCCGGGACAGGGACTCTATGGCTACACCTTC
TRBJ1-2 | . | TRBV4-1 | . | CASSQLIPGRSYGYTF | TGTGCCAGCAGCCAACTCATCCCCGGGCGGAGCTATGGCTACACCTTC
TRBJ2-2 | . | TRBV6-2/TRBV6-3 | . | CASSYSIRATNTGELFF | TGTGCCAGCAGTTACTCGATCAGGGCGACGAACACCGGGGAGCTGTTTTTT
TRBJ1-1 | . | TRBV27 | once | CASRGLPGNTEAFF | TGTGCCAGCAGAGGTCTGCCAGGTAACACTGAAGCTTTCTTT
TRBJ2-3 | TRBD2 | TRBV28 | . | CASSSLGDSGRAQYF | TGTGCCAGCAGTTCTCTGGGGGATAGCGGGAGGGCGCAGTATTTT
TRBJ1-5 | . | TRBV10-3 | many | CAISSGTNQPQHF | TGTGCCATCAGTTCAGGGACAAATCAGCCCCAGCATTTT
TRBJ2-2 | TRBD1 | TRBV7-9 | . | CASSSRGPNTGELFF | TGTGCCAGCAGCTCCAGGGGGCCGAACACCGGGGAGCTGTTTTTT
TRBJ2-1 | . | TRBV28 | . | CASSFRASLNHEQFF | TGTGCCAGCAGTTTCCGGGCCTCTTTAAATCATGAGCAGTTCTTC
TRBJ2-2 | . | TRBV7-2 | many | CASSSHSPPSVGELFF | TGTGCCAGCAGCTCCCATAGCCCCCCAAGTGTCGGGGAGCTGTTTTTT
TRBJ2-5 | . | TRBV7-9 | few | CASSDSETQYF | TGTGCCAGCAGCGATTCAGAGACCCAGTACTTC
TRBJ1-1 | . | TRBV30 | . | CAWSVEDGTEAFF | TGTGCCTGGAGTGTGGAGGACGGCACTGAAGCTTTCTTT
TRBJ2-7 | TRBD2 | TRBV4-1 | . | CASSQVRFSGSYEQYF | TGCGCCAGCAGCCAAGTAAGATTTAGCGGGAGCTACGAGCAGTACTTC
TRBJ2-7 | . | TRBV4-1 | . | CASIQERRVEEEEQYF | TGTGCCAGCATCCAAGAACGAAGGGTAGAAGAAGAGGAGCAGTACTTC
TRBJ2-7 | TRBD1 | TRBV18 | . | CASSPQGQGSYEQYF | TGTGCCAGCTCACCACAGGGACAGGGATCCTACGAGCAGTACTTC